This T cell receptor (beta chain) was sequenced during a study of T cells expressing NK-cell markers. TCRdb reanalyzed the 5' RACE reads and collapses them to one entry per CDR3 protein, without DNA. Its listing shows over 250,000 distinct CDR3 sequences. The TCR sequence derives from a woman between 18 and 70 years old in good health. The sample was blood T cells: a sorted CD56 or NKG2C T cell subset, CD4+ or CD8+ T cells, or bulk PBMC T cells (not recorded which).

CDR3 sequence: CASRGTGDTGELFF. The rearrangement joins TRBV6-1 to TRBJ2-2; the TCRdb D gene call, TRBD1, has no DNA to confirm it. The CDR3 has 14 amino acids. From germline, CDR1 is MNHNS and CDR2 SASEGT.